Sequencing of this TCR beta chain was carried out in a study of cytomegalovirus exposure and HLA in healthy donors. Losses at the gene ends were 2 bases for V and 5 bases for J; bases not matched to a gene: 7. This CDR3 has 15 residues. Germline V gene sequence: CDR1 SGHKS, CDR2 YYEKEE (reference sequence). Study-level results: Presence/absence analysis assumed near-uniform sequencing depth across donors. Differences between HLA loci emerged in a later analysis of TCR association rates, with DRB1 most and HLA-C fewest.

This clone was counted a few times. What it binds is not known. The PCR contained 60 Vbeta and 13 Jbeta primers. Profiling relied on immunoSEQ multiplex PCR, and the TCRdb table lists in-frame clones only, not all of them. The table lists tens of thousands of clones, 75% to 90% of them singletons. The chain uses TRBV5-5 and TRBJ2-1, with TRBD1 identical over 7 bases. The receptor was isolated from a woman aged 40 to 49 in good health and CMV-seropositive. The sequenced sample consisted of PBMCs. The CDR3 DNA reads as TGTGCCAGCAGCTTAACAGGGGCCAAAAACAATGAGCAGTTCTTC. The encoded protein is CASSLTGAKNNEQFF.